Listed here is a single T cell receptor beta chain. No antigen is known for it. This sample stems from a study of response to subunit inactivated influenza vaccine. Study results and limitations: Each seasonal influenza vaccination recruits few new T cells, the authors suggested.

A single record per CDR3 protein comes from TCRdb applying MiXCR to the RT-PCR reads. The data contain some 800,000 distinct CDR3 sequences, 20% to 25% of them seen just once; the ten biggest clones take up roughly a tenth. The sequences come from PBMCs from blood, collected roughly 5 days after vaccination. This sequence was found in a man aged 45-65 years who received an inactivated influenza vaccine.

The CDR3 coding sequence is TGCGCCAGCAGCTCTCGACTAGTACCCGCCGGGGAGCTGTTTTTT. Amino acid sequence: CASSSRLVPAGELFF. V is TRBV5-1 and J is TRBJ2-2; a possible D gene is TRBD2 (6 bases). CDR1 and CDR2 from the germline V gene are SGHRS and YFSETQ. V was shortened by 3 bases and J by 6 bases, with 15 bases between the two germline ends. The CDR3 covers 15 residues. Looking up the rest from reference TRBV5-1 and TRBJ2-2 gives the full variable domain: KAGVTQTPRYLIKTRGQQVTLSCSPISGHRSVSWYQQTPGQGLQFLFEYFSETQRNKGNFPGRFSGRQFSNSRSEMNVSTLELGDSALYLCASSSRLVPAGELFFGEGSRLTVL.